The 27 T cell receptor beta chains below all came from one sample that was sequenced in a study of T cells in Graves' hyperthyroidism and ophthalmopathy. Amplification of TCR beta CDR3 regions used RNA as the template. The HTBI primer set drove a first-round RT-PCR of the TCR CDR3. TCRdb independently ran MiXCR on the multiplex PCR reads; one entry per CDR3 protein. Here the sample spans a few hundred thousand distinct CDR3 sequences, 15% to 18% being singletons. The sequenced sample was blood. Receptor source: a woman aged 30 to 39 with Graves' hyperthyroidism.

This chain connects TRBV5-1 to TRBJ2-6, with 10 bases matching TRBD1. V shed 0 bases, J shed 0 bases, and the junction held 9 bases outside the gene matches. This CDR3 region has 20 residues. Germline loops: CDR1 SGHRS, CDR2 YFSETQ. In nucleotides, the CDR3 is TGCGCCAGCAGCTTGGCCAGATCGGGACAGGGGAACTCTGGGGCCAACGTCCTGACTTTC. This sequence encodes CASSLARSGQGNSGANVLTF.

This clonotype was detected ten times or more. The V call is TRBV20-1, the J call TRBJ2-7, with TRBD1 matching over 9 bases. The CDR3 runs 12 residues. Germline-derived CDR1 and CDR2 are DFQATT and SNEGSKA (reference sequence). CDR3 nucleotide sequence: TGCAGCGGGGGACTGACAGGGGGCGAGCAGTACTTC. Residues: CSGGLTGGEQYF.

This rearrangement joins TRBV10-2 to TRBJ2-7, with a weak D call TRBD1 (6 bases). Germline V gives CDR1 WSHSY, CDR2 SAAADI. Trimming shortened V by 4 bases and J by 2 bases, and 9 bases separated the two germline ends. The CDR3 is made up of 13 amino acids. CDR3 DNA: TGCGCCAGCAGTGGGACAGACGCCTACGAGCAGTACTTC. This codes for CASSGTDAYEQYF.

This clonotype was seen repeatedly, ten times or more. The chain combines TRBV11-3 with TRBJ2-1, with 9 nucleotides matching TRBD2. V was clipped by 4 bases and J by 5 bases; unmatched bases: 6. This CDR3 contains 15 residues. The germline V gene has CDR1 SGHNT and CDR2 YENEEA. This CDR3 is CASSSAGGPNNEQFF. CDR3 DNA sequence: TGTGCCAGCAGCTCGGCGGGAGGGCCAAACAATGAGCAGTTCTTC.

The V and J genes are TRBV18 and TRBJ2-1; no firm D call. The length of the CDR3 is 17 residues. Germline CDR1 and CDR2: KGHSH and LQKENI. V lost 0 bases and J 3 bases, leaving 15 bases between the germline ends. The CDR3 loop is CASSPPVTGRLYNEQFF. CDR3 nucleotides: TGTGCCAGCTCACCACCAGTGACCGGACGCCTCTACAATGAGCAGTTCTTC.

This clonotype was recorded a few times. The chain's CDR3 is CASSFPLGYTF. The CDR3 nucleotides are TGTGCCAGCAGTTTCCCCCTGGGCTACACCTTC. V usage is TRBV27 and J usage is TRBJ1-2; no definite D call. There are 11 residues in the CDR3. Trimming took off 3 bases at V and 8 bases at J, with 7 bases between the two ends. Germline-derived CDR1 and CDR2 are MNHEY and SMNVEV (reference sequence).

This clonotype appeared many times. The V and J genes are TRBV12-3 or TRBV12-4 and TRBJ1-4, with 9 nucleotides matching TRBD1. V trimming: 3 bases; J trimming: 5 bases; junction bases outside the gene matches: 4. The CDR3 length is 15 residues. The CDR3 region has the DNA TGTGCCAGCAGTTTGTCCGGGACAGGGAATGAAAAACTGTTTTTT. Translation: CASSLSGTGNEKLFF.

This clonotype was observed at least ten times. The chain couples TRBV3-1 to TRBJ1-1, with TRBD1 as a possible D gene (5 bases). There are 13 residues in the CDR3. V was trimmed by 1 base and J by 11 bases, leaving 14 bases between them. The germline V gene encodes CDR1 LGHDT and CDR2 YNNKEL (reference sequence). The CDR3 sequence: CASSQAGLGLAFF. The CDR3 nucleotides read TGTGCCAGCAGCCAAGCAGGGCTTGGCTTGGCTTTCTTT.

A word on this clonotype: Since a much larger clone is just one base distant, this may be a read error. The gene calls are TRBV20-1 and TRBJ2-3; 7 nucleotides agree with TRBD2. The CDR3 runs to 16 residues. Germline values: CDR1 DFQATT, CDR2 SNEGSKA (reference sequence). CDR3 in amino acids: CSARVWDYLLTDAQYF. The CDR3 region has the DNA TGCAGTGCTAGAGTTTGGGACTACCTCCTGACAGATGCGCAGTATTTT.

This clonotype was recorded at least ten times. This chain links TRBV2 with TRBJ2-7; 13 bases align to TRBD2. The CDR3 extends over 16 amino acids. V trimming: 0 bases; J trimming: 3 bases; junction bases outside the gene matches: 2. Germline V gene lookup returns CDR1 SNHLY and CDR2 FYNNEI. Written as DNA, the CDR3 is TGTGCCAGCAGTGAAGCAGGACTAGCGGGAGTCTACGAGCAGTACTTC. Translated, it gives CASSEAGLAGVYEQYF. The complete variable domain, with remaining parts taken from reference TRBV2 and TRBJ2-7, reads EPEVTQTPSHQVTQMGQEVILRCVPISNHLYFYWYRQILGQKVEFLVSFYNNEISEKSEIFDDQFSVERPDGSNFTLKIRSTKLEDSAMYFCASSEAGLAGVYEQYFGPGTRLTVT.

This clonotype was observed at least ten times. The chain joins TRBV3-1 to TRBJ1-2; D remains ambiguous. With 4 bases removed from V and 8 bases from J, the gap between germline ends came to 11 bases. The germline V gene has CDR1 LGHDT and CDR2 YNNKEL (reference sequence). The CDR3 has 12 amino acids. The CDR3 spells CASSLGLAGYTF. The DNA of the CDR3 is TGTGCCAGCAGCCTGGGGTTGGCAGGCTACACCTTC.

This clonotype came up many times. V gene TRBV6-6 combines with J gene TRBJ2-1, with TRBD2 matching 7 bases. Germline values: CDR1 MNHNY, CDR2 SVGAGI (reference sequence). Trimming removed 0 bases from V and 1 base from J; junction bases left unmatched: 12. The CDR3 has 19 amino acids. CDR3 sequence: CASSYSALRERGSYNEQFF. The DNA of the CDR3 is TGTGCCAGCAGTTACTCCGCCTTAAGGGAGCGGGGATCCTACAATGAGCAGTTCTTC.

This clonotype showed up just a few times. This sequence joins TRBV6-1 and TRBJ2-1; D remains unclear. The CDR3 runs to 13 residues. Germline values: CDR1 MNHNS, CDR2 SASEGT. Deletions cut 6 bases from V and 10 bases from J, with 16 bases between. CDR3 amino acids: CASSRTPDSEQFF. DNA of the CDR3: TGTGCCAGCAGCCGTACCCCCGATAGCGAGCAGTTCTTC.

This clonotype was counted many times. CDR3 loop: CSARDLTSGYNEQFF. The CDR3 DNA reads TGCAGTGCTAGAGATCTTACTAGCGGATACAATGAGCAGTTCTTC. The V and J genes are TRBV20-1 and TRBJ2-1; 8 nucleotides align to TRBD2. CDR1 is DFQATT, CDR2 SNEGSKA, per germline (reference sequence). This CDR3 is 15 amino acids long. The V segment lost 0 bases and the J segment 4 bases; nucleotides outside the gene matches: 5.

This clonotype has ten or more counts. V and J are TRBV19 and TRBJ2-6; D might be TRBD1 (6 bases). V shed 5 bases and J shed 4 bases, with 9 bases lying between them. The CDR3 has 14 amino acids. In germline, CDR1 is LNHDA, CDR2 SQIVND (reference sequence). CDR3 protein: CASSSGAGANVLTF. For the CDR3, the DNA is TGTGCCAGTAGTTCAGGGGCAGGGGCCAACGTCCTGACTTTC. The full variable domain, rest sourced from reference TRBV19 and TRBJ2-6, is DGGITQSPKYLFRKEGQNVTLSCEQNLNHDAMYWYRQDPGQGLRLIYYSQIVNDFQKGDIAEGYSVSREKKESFPLTVTSAQKNPTAFYLCASSSGAGANVLTFGAGSRLTVL.

This rearrangement joins TRBV6-2 or TRBV6-3 to TRBJ2-5, with D possibly TRBD1 on 6 matching bases. V dropped 8 bases and J dropped 2 bases, with 9 bases sitting between them. This CDR3 comprises 12 residues. Germline V gene sequence: CDR1 MNHEY, CDR2 SVGEGT. The chain's CDR3 is CASAGAQETQYF. The DNA of the CDR3 is TGTGCCAGCGCAGGGGCTCAAGAGACCCAGTACTTC.

The chain combines TRBV5-1 with TRBJ2-3; no clear D. This CDR3 comprises 12 residues. From germline, CDR1 is SGHRS and CDR2 YFSETQ. V was pared by 4 bases and J by 5 bases, with 8 bases between. CDR3 DNA: TGCGCCAGCAGCCCTGTAGTAGATACGCAGTATTTT. This sequence encodes CASSPVVDTQYF.

In its sample, this clonotype was seen a few times. The chain employs TRBV19 and TRBJ2-1, with a weak D call TRBD1 (6 bases). Trimming took 3 bases from V and 4 from J, leaving 13 bases between them. The germline CDR1 and CDR2 sequences are LNHDA and SQIVND (reference sequence). The CDR3 runs to 15 residues. CDR3 sequence reads: CASSIIRDTYNEQFF. In DNA, the CDR3 is TGTGCCAGTAGTATTATCCGGGACACGTACAATGAGCAGTTCTTC.

This clonotype was seen repeatedly, ten times or more. This chain links TRBV30 with TRBJ1-6; D possibly corresponds to TRBD1 (5 bases). This CDR3 contains 11 residues. Between the trimmed V and J ends, which lost 1 base and 14 bases, there was a span of 9 bases. Per the germline V gene, CDR1 is GTSNPN and CDR2 is SVGIG (reference sequence). CDR3 coding DNA: TGTGCCTGGAGTGGACAGAAGGCCCTCCACTTT. Translating it yields CAWSGQKALHF.

Ten or more counts support this clonotype. J is TRBJ2-3 and V is TRBV18, with 11 positions matching TRBD2. From germline, CDR1 is KGHSH and CDR2 LQKENI. The V and J ends lost 1 base and 3 bases, in that order; junction bases with no gene match: 6. This CDR3 spans 17 amino acids. The CDR3 nucleotides are TGTGCCAGCTCACCACGTGGTAGCGGGAGGGAAACAGATACGCAGTATTTT. Amino acids: CASSPRGSGRETDTQYF.

This clonotype was observed a few times. J is TRBJ2-1 and V is TRBV5-1; weak D call: TRBD2 (6 bases). V lost 0 bases, J lost 8 bases, and 15 bases lay in between. In germline, CDR1 is SGHRS, CDR2 YFSETQ. This CDR3 has 15 residues. The CDR3 reads CASSLERDWGDEQFF. The CDR3 DNA is TGCGCCAGCAGCTTGGAAAGGGATTGGGGGGATGAGCAGTTCTTC.

This clonotype has ten or more counts. The chain employs TRBV7-2 and TRBJ1-2; 7 positions agree with TRBD1. CDR3 length: 15 residues. Per germline, CDR1 SGHTA and CDR2 FQGNSA. The V and J ends lost 5 bases and 0 bases, in that order; junction bases with no gene match: 6. Written as DNA, the CDR3 is TGTGCCAGCAGCCCAAGGACAGGTCCTAACTATGGCTACACCTTC. Residues: CASSPRTGPNYGYTF.

The chain links TRBV6-1 to TRBJ2-6; D gene unclear. This CDR3 has 16 amino acids. The V end lost 0 bases, the J end lost 4 bases, and 10 bases lay between the germline ends. Germline V gene lookup returns CDR1 MNHNS and CDR2 SASEGT. This chain's CDR3 is CASSEARGGGANVLTF. The CDR3 DNA is TGTGCCAGCAGTGAAGCCAGAGGCGGAGGGGCCAACGTCCTGACTTTC.

This clonotype has a handful of counts. The genes are TRBV27 and TRBJ2-7; a weak D match, TRBD2 (6 bases). V dropped 7 bases and J dropped 6 bases, with 13 bases sitting between them. Germline-derived CDR1 and CDR2 are MNHEY and SMNVEV (reference sequence). The CDR3 loop spans 12 amino acids. Here the CDR3 reads CASTTGLGEQYF. The CDR3 DNA is TGTGCCAGCACCACGGGACTTGGCGAGCAGTACTTC.

This rearrangement joins TRBV4-1 to TRBJ1-5; TRBD1 aligns across 7 bases. The CDR3 loop spans 17 amino acids. Germline loops: CDR1 MGHRA, CDR2 YSYEKL. V was clipped by 1 base and J by 4 bases; unmatched bases: 10. The CDR3 here is CASSQGGRGRTNQPQHF. The CDR3 DNA is TGCGCCAGCAGCCAAGGAGGGAGGGGGCGGACAAATCAGCCCCAGCATTTT.

In this sample, this clonotype turned up many times. The chain carries TRBV10-3 and TRBJ1-5; 9 bases are a match to TRBD1. This CDR3 spans 14 amino acids. Germline loops: CDR1 ENHRY, CDR2 SYGVKD. With 4 bases clipped from V and 3 bases from J, the junction kept 1 base outside the gene matches. The CDR3 loop is CAISGDRDNQPQHF. In DNA, the CDR3 is TGTGCCATCAGTGGGGACAGGGACAATCAGCCCCAGCATTTT.

The gene calls are TRBV11-2 and TRBJ2-3; D may be TRBD1 (5 bases). This CDR3 region has 15 residues. The germline CDR1 and CDR2 sequences are SGHAT and FQNNGV. V lost 4 bases to trimming and J lost 3 bases, with 14 bases between them. CDR3 amino acids: CASSSADRITDTQYF. The DNA for the CDR3 is TGTGCCAGCAGCTCCGCAGACAGAATAACAGATACGCAGTATTTT.